This entry lists 23 T cell receptor beta chains sequenced from one sample in a study of beta chain features in type 1 diabetes. As every portion of the isolated RNA was reverse transcribed, the sequencing read expressed TCRB transcripts. Some clones are missing from TCRdb's copy, which holds only in-frame ones; the method was immunoSEQ multiplex PCR. This sample has some 160,000 clones, with about 10% found just once. No antigen has been identified for these receptors. General study points: Patients with Type 1 diabetes showed moderately but significantly shorter TCRB CDR3s in all four CD4+ subsets.

The sample taken for sequencing was central memory CD4+ T cells from blood. The origin of the receptors is a woman aged 25-40 years with type 1 diabetes.

This clone has a handful of counts. The chain recombines TRBV19 with TRBJ2-2; tentatively, D is TRBD2 (6 bases). This CDR3 has 13 residues. Germline lookup yields CDR1 LNHDA and CDR2 SQIVND (reference sequence). The V end lost 7 bases, the J end lost 5 bases, and 11 bases lay between the germline ends. The CDR3 protein is CASIRGRTGELFF. The CDR3 DNA is TGTGCCAGTATCCGTGGGAGGACCGGGGAGCTGTTTTTT.

In this sample, this clone turned up a few times. The chain carries TRBV6-1 and TRBJ1-5; D ambiguous. This CDR3 comprises 15 residues. V lost 5 bases to trimming and J lost 2 bases, with 13 bases between them. Germline values: CDR1 MNHNS, CDR2 SASEGT. Here the CDR3 DNA reads TGTGCCAGCAGTCGCGATTCACGGGGCAATCAGCCCCAGCATTTT. This sequence encodes CASSRDSRGNQPQHF.

This clone was recorded a few times. The chain links TRBV7-9 to TRBJ1-2; D is unresolved. V was shortened by 2 bases and J by 13 bases, with 11 bases between the two germline ends. Germline V gene data show CDR1 as SEHNR and CDR2 as FQNEAQ (reference sequence). This CDR3 region has 11 residues. The CDR3 is CASSLIGEITF. Written as DNA, the CDR3 is TGTGCCAGCAGCTTAATTGGAGAGATCACCTTC.

The chain joins TRBV13 to TRBJ2-5; 10 bases line up with TRBD2. CDR3 length: 14 residues. The germline V gene has CDR1 PRHDT and CDR2 FYEKMQ (reference sequence). V lost 6 bases, J lost 1 base, and 2 bases stayed unmatched. The CDR3 coding sequence is TGTGCCAGCAGACGGACTAGCGGCCAAGAGACCCAGTACTTC. Protein product: CASRRTSGQETQYF.

The V and J genes are TRBV5-1 and TRBJ2-3; D possibly corresponds to TRBD2 (6 bases). V was clipped by 4 bases and J by 3 bases, with 15 bases between them. The germline V gene has CDR1 SGHRS and CDR2 YFSETQ. The CDR3 has 15 residues. DNA of the CDR3: TGCGCCAGCAGCCCTACTCGCGGGATGACAGATACGCAGTATTTT. It specifies CASSPTRGMTDTQYF.

This chain connects TRBV28 to TRBJ2-3, with 7 bases fitting TRBD2. This CDR3 has 14 residues. The V gene end was trimmed by 3 bases and the J gene end by 7 bases; junction bases not matched to a gene: 7. Germline loops: CDR1 MDHEN, CDR2 SYDVKM. The CDR3 region has the DNA TGTGCCAGCAGTTTGGGCGGGAGAGGAAATACGCAGTATTTT. Protein: CASSLGGRGNTQYF.

This chain joins TRBV18 and TRBJ2-2; 7 bases align to TRBD2. Trimming cost V 1 base and J 6 bases; bases outside gene matches: 14. This CDR3 comprises 18 residues. CDR1 is KGHSH, CDR2 LQKENI, per germline. CDR3 in DNA: TGTGCCAGCTCACCACAAATCTTCATCCGGGAGGCCGCCGGGGAGCTGTTTTTT. This sequence encodes CASSPQIFIREAAGELFF.

This clone was observed a few times. One end of the junction fails to match germline, which may point to a read error. J is TRBJ2-7 and V is TRBV5-1; 13 positions agree with TRBD2. There are 15 residues in the CDR3. The germline gives CDR1 SGHRS, CDR2 YFSETQ. The CDR3 reads CASSPELRTSGSKHF. The DNA of the CDR3 is TGCGCCAGCAGCCCGGAATTAAGGACTAGCGGGAGTAAGCACTTC.

The chain uses TRBV27 and TRBJ2-7; D gene ambiguous. CDR1 is MNHEY, CDR2 SMNVEV, per germline (reference sequence). The length of the CDR3 is 11 residues. V lost 10 bases to trimming and J lost 6 bases, with 13 bases between them. CDR3 sequence: CATRLNTEQYF. CDR3 bases: TGTGCCACCCGACTGAATACCGAGCAGTACTTC.

This clone was detected only a few times. The gene calls are TRBV11-2 and TRBJ2-7; the match to TRBD2 covers 9 bases. This CDR3 spans 18 amino acids. Germline CDR1 is SGHAT and CDR2 is FQNNGV. V trimming: 0 bases; J trimming: 4 bases; junction bases outside the gene matches: 13. CDR3 loop: CASSLDQLILAGRYEQYF. The CDR3 nucleotides read TGTGCCAGCAGCTTAGATCAGTTAATCCTAGCGGGACGGTACGAGCAGTACTTC.

This clone has more than one count but fewer than ten. This CDR3 is also generated by other DNA sequences in the sample. The gene calls are TRBV10-3 and TRBJ2-2; possible D gene TRBD1, 5 bases. This CDR3 has 12 amino acids. Germline CDR1 reads ENHRY; CDR2 reads SYGVKD. V was shortened by 11 bases and J by 1 base, with 8 bases between the two germline ends. CDR3 sequence (DNA): TGTGCCGTAGACAGGAACACCGGGGAGCTGTTTTTT. Protein sequence: CAVDRNTGELFF.

The rearrangement joins TRBV7-9 to TRBJ2-1; 11 positions agree with TRBD2. CDR1 is SEHNR and CDR2 is FQNEAQ in the germline V gene (reference sequence). The V segment lost 5 bases and the J segment 6 bases; nucleotides outside the gene matches: 6. The CDR3 has 15 residues. The CDR3 region is CASSPRGTSGNEQFF. The CDR3 DNA reads as TGTGCCAGCAGCCCCAGGGGGACTAGCGGCAATGAGCAGTTCTTC.

The J gene is TRBJ1-1, the V gene TRBV4-1; 12 bases are shared with TRBD1. Germline trimming cut 4 bases from V and 3 bases from J; bases unmatched to any gene: 9. The CDR3 totals 17 residues. Germline assignment: CDR1 MGHRA and CDR2 YSYEKL. In nucleotides, the CDR3 is TGCGCCAGCAGCCCCATGGGGACAGGGGGCGCGTACACTGAAGCTTTCTTT. This gives the protein CASSPMGTGGAYTEAFF.

In nucleotides, the CDR3 is TGTGCCAGCAGCCAAGAAGGCCAGGGGTACCAGCCCCAGCATTTT. This gives the protein CASSQEGQGYQPQHF. The V and J genes are TRBV14 and TRBJ1-5; tentatively, D is TRBD1 (6 bases). Trimming cost V 0 bases and J 7 bases, with 13 bases left between them. In germline, CDR1 is SGHDN, CDR2 FVKESK. The CDR3 is 15 residues long.

The chain recombines TRBV5-1 with TRBJ2-1, with 7 nucleotides matching TRBD2. The CDR3 covers 16 residues. Germline CDR1 and CDR2: SGHRS and YFSETQ. V lost 4 bases and J lost 3; bases outside the gene matches: 10. The CDR3 region is CASSQLPRGSYNEQFF. For the CDR3, the DNA is TGCGCCAGCAGCCAACTGCCGCGCGGGAGCTACAATGAGCAGTTCTTC.

This clone was seen a handful of times. The V gene is TRBV6-5, the J gene TRBJ2-1; D is possibly TRBD2 (6 bases). This CDR3 is 14 amino acids long. V lost 8 bases to trimming and J lost 1 base, with 12 bases between them. Looked up from germline, CDR1 is MNHEY and CDR2 is SVGAGI. CDR3 sequence reads: CASLGSGSYNEQFF. CDR3 DNA: TGTGCCAGCCTTGGTAGCGGATCCTACAATGAGCAGTTCTTC.

The J gene is TRBJ2-3, the V gene TRBV7-6; 12 nucleotides line up with TRBD2. The CDR3 runs to 16 residues. The germline V gene encodes CDR1 SGHVS and CDR2 FNYEAQ. V gave up 3 bases and J gave up 0 bases; unmatched junction bases: 1. DNA for the CDR3: TGTGCCAGCAGCTTGACTAGCGGGAGAAGCACAGATACGCAGTATTTT. Translation gives CASSLTSGRSTDTQYF.

This chain joins TRBV30 and TRBJ1-4; D uncertain. This CDR3 region has 12 residues. V lost 5 bases and J lost 8, with 12 bases in between. The germline CDR1 and CDR2 sequences are GTSNPN and SVGIG (reference sequence). The CDR3 loop is CAWAREAEKLFF. The CDR3 coding sequence is TGTGCCTGGGCACGGGAAGCCGAAAAACTGTTTTTT.

A few counts support this clone. The V gene is TRBV6-5, the J gene TRBJ1-1; weak D call: TRBD1 (5 bases). CDR3 length equals 15 residues. Germline CDR1 MNHEY, CDR2 SVGAGI. V was shortened by 0 bases and J by 3 bases, with 11 bases between the two germline ends. The CDR3 DNA reads as TGTGCCAGCAGTTACTCAGGGACTATGTACACTGAAGCTTTCTTT. Protein product: CASSYSGTMYTEAFF.

V is TRBV19 and J is TRBJ1-1; 7 bases are a match to TRBD1. The J segment lost 4 bases and the V segment lost 3 bases, leaving 8 bases of the junction unmatched. The CDR3 runs to 15 residues. Germline V gene data show CDR1 as LNHDA and CDR2 as SQIVND (reference sequence). CDR3 region: CASSIRQGVVTEAFF. DNA for the CDR3: TGTGCCAGTAGTATCCGGCAGGGGGTCGTCACTGAAGCTTTCTTT.

Points on this clone: This CDR3 is also generated by other DNA sequences in the sample. This chain links TRBV5-4 with TRBJ2-2; 8 nucleotides match TRBD1. Germline V lookup: CDR1 SGHNT, CDR2 YYREEE (reference sequence). Germline trimming cut 2 bases from V and 2 bases from J; bases unmatched to any gene: 2. This CDR3 has 15 amino acids. The CDR3 here is CASSFGQGNTGELFF. The CDR3 bases are TGTGCCAGCAGCTTCGGACAGGGAAACACCGGGGAGCTGTTTTTT.

This clone was detected a few times. This rearrangement joins TRBV30 to TRBJ2-3; D is undetermined. The V gene's germline CDR1 is GTSNPN and CDR2 SVGIG (reference sequence). CDR3 length equals 14 residues. The V and J ends lost 0 bases and 1 base respectively, with 8 bases between them. CDR3 in DNA: TGTGCCTGGAGTGTATCTCTAGGCACAGATACGCAGTATTTT. As protein: CAWSVSLGTDTQYF.

This clone was seen a few times. The rearrangement uses TRBV19 and TRBJ2-7, with a tentative D call TRBD2 (5 bases). This CDR3 spans 11 amino acids. Trimming took off 6 bases at V and 4 bases at J, with 7 bases between the two ends. CDR1 and CDR2 (germline): LNHDA, SQIVND (reference sequence). The chain's CDR3 is CASSRGYEQYF. The CDR3 nucleotides are TGTGCCAGTAGCCGGGGATACGAGCAGTACTTC.